These 4 T cell receptor beta chains originate from one sample sequenced in a study of T cells in Graves' hyperthyroidism and ophthalmopathy. TCR beta CDR3 regions were amplified from RNA transcripts. HTBI primers were used for first-round RT-PCR of the TCR CDR3. TCRdb re-derived calls from the multiplex PCR reads in MiXCR, one entry per CDR3 protein. Of just over 550,000 distinct CDR3 sequences in the sample, 46% were seen once. Sequenced material: peripheral blood or thyroid tissue (not recorded which). These receptor sequences come from a woman aged 18-30 years with Graves' hyperthyroidism.

This clonotype appeared a single time. CDR3 sequence reads: CASPSGGNTEAFF. The CDR3 region has the DNA TGTGCCAGCCCTAGCGGGGGGAACACTGAAGCTTTCTTT. V and J are TRBV2 and TRBJ1-1; D is perhaps TRBD1 (5 bases). Germline assignment: CDR1 SNHLY and CDR2 FYNNEI. This CDR3 has 13 amino acids. Trimming pared 8 bases from V and 1 base from J, leaving 11 bases between. Full variable domain (outside the CDR3, taken from reference TRBV2 and TRBJ1-1): EPEVTQTPSHQVTQMGQEVILRCVPISNHLYFYWYRQILGQKVEFLVSFYNNEISEKSEIFDDQFSVERPDGSNFTLKIRSTKLEDSAMYFCASPSGGNTEAFFGQGTRLTVV.

The CDR3 DNA reads TGTGCCAGCAGCTCCTACCGGGACAGGGACGCCTACGAGCAGTACTTC. Its protein product is CASSSYRDRDAYEQYF. This chain joins TRBV7-2 and TRBJ2-7; 9 positions match TRBD1. J gave up 2 bases and V 4 bases, and 9 bases lay outside the gene matches. Germline values: CDR1 SGHTA, CDR2 FQGNSA. This CDR3 region has 16 residues. Combining the CDR3 with reference TRBV7-2 and TRBJ2-7 gives the whole variable domain GAGVSQSPSNKVTEKGKDVELRCDPISGHTALYWYRQSLGQGLEFLIYFQGNSAPDKSGLPSDRFSAERTGGSVSTLTIQRTQQEDSAVYLCASSSYRDRDAYEQYFGPGTRLTVT.

The chain uses TRBV7-9 and TRBJ2-2; D is ambiguous. The CDR3 extends over 16 amino acids. Deletions cut 1 base from V and 0 bases from J, with 9 bases between. Per germline, CDR1 SEHNR and CDR2 FQNEAQ (reference sequence). CDR3 residues: CASSLEGQANTGELFF. CDR3 DNA sequence: TGTGCCAGCAGCTTAGAAGGCCAGGCGAACACCGGGGAGCTGTTTTTT. Complete variable domain (other parts from reference TRBV7-9 and TRBJ2-2): DTGVSQNPRHKITKRGQNVTFRCDPISEHNRLYWYRQTLGQGPEFLTYFQNEAQLEKSRLLSDRFSAERPKGSFSTLEIQRTEQGDSAMYLCASSLEGQANTGELFFGEGSRLTVL.

This clonotype was seen repeatedly, ten times or more. V is TRBV6-5 and J is TRBJ2-6; no firm D call. Trimming left V 6 bases short and J 2 bases short, with 5 bases between. The CDR3 sequence is 13 residues long. From germline, CDR1 is MNHEY and CDR2 SVGAGI. CDR3 residues: CASRGAGANVLTF. The CDR3 DNA reads TGTGCCAGCAGGGGCGCTGGGGCCAACGTCCTGACTTTC.